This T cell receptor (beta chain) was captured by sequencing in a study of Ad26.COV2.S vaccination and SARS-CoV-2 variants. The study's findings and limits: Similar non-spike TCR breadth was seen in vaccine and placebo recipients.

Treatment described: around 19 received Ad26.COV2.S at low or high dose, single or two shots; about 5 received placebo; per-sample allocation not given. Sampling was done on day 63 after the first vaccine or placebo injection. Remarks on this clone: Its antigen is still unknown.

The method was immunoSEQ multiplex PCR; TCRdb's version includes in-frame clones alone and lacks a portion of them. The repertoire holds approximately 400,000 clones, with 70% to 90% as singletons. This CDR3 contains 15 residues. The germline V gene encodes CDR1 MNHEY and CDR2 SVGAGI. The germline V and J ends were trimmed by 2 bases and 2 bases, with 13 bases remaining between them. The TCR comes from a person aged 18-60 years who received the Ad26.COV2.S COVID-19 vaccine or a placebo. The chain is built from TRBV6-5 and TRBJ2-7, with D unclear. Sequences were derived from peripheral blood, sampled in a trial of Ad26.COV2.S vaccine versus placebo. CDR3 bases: TGTGCCAGCAGTTACGGATCAGCCTTTACCTACGAGCAGTACTTC. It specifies CASSYGSAFTYEQYF.